This T cell receptor (beta chain) was found in a study of blood T cell repertoires in COVID-19. The CDR3 is made up of 15 amino acids. V was shortened by 5 bases and J by 4 bases, with 16 bases between the two germline ends. Germline V lookup: CDR1 SGHRS, CDR2 YFSETQ. This table comes from immunoSEQ multiplex PCR, and its TCRdb copy is limited to in-frame clones, with some not included. The table shows under 200,000 clones, with around 84% occurring only once. Seattle researchers signed up patients amid active infection and tracked them longitudinally. This rearrangement joins TRBV5-1 to TRBJ1-3; D perhaps matches TRBD1 (6 bases). Sequenced input: peripheral blood. This TCR was recovered from a woman at least 80 years old with COVID-19, enrolled during active disease. CDR3 protein: CASRPTGTLGNTIYF. CDR3 DNA: TGCGCCAGCAGACCTACCGGGACATTGGGAAACACCATATATTTT.